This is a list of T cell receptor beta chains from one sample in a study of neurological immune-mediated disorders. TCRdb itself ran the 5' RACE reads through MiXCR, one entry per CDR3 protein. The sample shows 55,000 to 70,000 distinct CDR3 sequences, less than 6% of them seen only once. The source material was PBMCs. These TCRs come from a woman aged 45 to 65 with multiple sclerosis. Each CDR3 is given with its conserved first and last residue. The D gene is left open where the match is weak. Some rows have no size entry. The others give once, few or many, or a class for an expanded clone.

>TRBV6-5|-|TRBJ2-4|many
TGTGCCAGCAGTTACTCCCCTAGTAAGGGAAACATTCAGTACTTC
CASSYSPSKGNIQYF
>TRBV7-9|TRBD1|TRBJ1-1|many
TGTGCCAGCAGCCTGGGGACAGGGACCACTGAAGCTTTCTTT
CASSLGTGTTEAFF
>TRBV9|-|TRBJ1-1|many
TGTGCCAGCAGCGTAGATGGCGGGGAAGCTTTCTTT
CASSVDGGEAFF
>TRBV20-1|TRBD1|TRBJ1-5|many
TGCAGTGCCACGACAGGGGACCCATTTCAGCCCCAGCATTTT
CSATTGDPFQPQHF
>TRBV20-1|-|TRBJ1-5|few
TGCAGTGCTGCCGTGACAGACGGGTCCAATCAGCCCCAGCATTTT
CSAAVTDGSNQPQHF
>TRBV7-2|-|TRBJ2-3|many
TGTGCCAGCCTGGTGCAAGGTACGCAGTATTTT
CASLVQGTQYF
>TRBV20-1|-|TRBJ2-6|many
TGCAGTGCTTCCGGCTACCAGATTTCTGGGGCCAACGTCCTGACTTTC
CSASGYQISGANVLTF
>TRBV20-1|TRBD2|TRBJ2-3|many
TGCAGTGCTAGAGATACGGGACTAGCCACAGATACGCAGTATTTT
CSARDTGLATDTQYF
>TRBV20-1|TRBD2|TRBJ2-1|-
TGCAGTGCCAAACCAGCGGGGGGGATCTACAATGAGCAGTTCTTC
CSAKPAGGIYNEQFF
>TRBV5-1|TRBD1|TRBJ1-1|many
TGCGCCAGCAGCTTCGCGACAGGGGACACTGAAGCTTTCTTT
CASSFATGDTEAFF
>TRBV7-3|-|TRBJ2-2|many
TGTGCCAGCAGCTTAACCCCGGCCGGGGAGCTGTTTTTT
CASSLTPAGELFF
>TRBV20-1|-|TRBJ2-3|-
TGCAGCCGTCACAAGGTCGGCACAGATACGCAGTATTTT
CSRHKVGTDTQYF
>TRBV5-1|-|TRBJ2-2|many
TGCGCCAGCAGCTTGGTTCTGGGGGCCGGGGAGCTGTTTTTT
CASSLVLGAGELFF
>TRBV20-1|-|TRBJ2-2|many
TGCAGTGCTAGAGATATCGGCAGGGGGGACTACGGCGGGGAGCTGTTTTTT
CSARDIGRGDYGGELFF
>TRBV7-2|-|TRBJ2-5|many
TGTGCCAGCAGCCCGGATTGGGGGCTGAAAGAGACCCAGTACTTC
CASSPDWGLKETQYF
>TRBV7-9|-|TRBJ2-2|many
TGTGCCAGCAGCTTAATGGGGCTATCGGGGGAGCTGTTTTTT
CASSLMGLSGELFF
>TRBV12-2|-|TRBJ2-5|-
TGTGCATGTCGCTTACTCAAATTGGCAAAACAAGAGACCCAGTACTTC
CACRLLKLAKQETQYF
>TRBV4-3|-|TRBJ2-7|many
TGCGCCAGCAGCCAAGACGGGTACTACGAGCAGTACTTC
CASSQDGYYEQYF
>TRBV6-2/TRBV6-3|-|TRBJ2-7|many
TGTGCCACCTCGGACTTGGGGTCCTACGAGCAGTACTTC
CATSDLGSYEQYF